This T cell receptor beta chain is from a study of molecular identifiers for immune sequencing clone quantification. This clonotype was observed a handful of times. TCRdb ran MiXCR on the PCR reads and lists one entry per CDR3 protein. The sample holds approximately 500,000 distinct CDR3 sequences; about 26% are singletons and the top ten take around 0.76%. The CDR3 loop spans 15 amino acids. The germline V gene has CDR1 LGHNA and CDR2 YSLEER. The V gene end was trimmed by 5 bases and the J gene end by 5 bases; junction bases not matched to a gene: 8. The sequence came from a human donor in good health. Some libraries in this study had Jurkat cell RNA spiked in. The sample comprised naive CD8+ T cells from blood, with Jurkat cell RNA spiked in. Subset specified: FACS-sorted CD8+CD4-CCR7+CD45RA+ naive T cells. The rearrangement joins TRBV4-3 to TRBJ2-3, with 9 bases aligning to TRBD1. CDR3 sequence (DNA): TGCGCCAGCAGCGAAGGCGGGACAGGGAAAGATACGCAGTATTTT. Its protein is CASSEGGTGKDTQYF.